A selection of T cell receptor beta chains follows, all from one sample in a study of blood T cells in healthy people across ages. MiXCR, run by TCRdb on the 5' RACE reads, gives a single entry per CDR3 protein. The sample comprises about 590,000 distinct CDR3 sequences, about 30% of which are singletons, and approximately 15% rests with the top ten. Sequenced input: blood. These receptors all come from an elderly woman in good health. The CDR3 runs from the conserved cysteine through the conserved F or W. The D gene is left open where the match is weak. Clone size is stated in some rows and not others, as once, few, many or a class when expanded.

abundance: many
v_gene: TRBV5-8
d_gene: TRBD2
j_gene: TRBJ2-1
CDR3aa: CASSPEYGGDSYNEQFF
CDR3nt: TGTGCCAGCAGCCCCGAATACGGGGGGGACTCCTACAATGAGCAGTTCTTC

abundance: many
v_gene: TRBV9
d_gene: -
j_gene: TRBJ2-5
CDR3aa: CASSVETGDLAFETQYF
CDR3nt: TGTGCCAGCAGCGTAGAGACGGGAGATTTAGCTTTTGAGACCCAGTACTTC

abundance: many
v_gene: TRBV7-9
d_gene: -
j_gene: TRBJ2-1
CDR3aa: CASSLSPPLEQFF
CDR3nt: TGTGCCAGCAGCTTATCCCCTCCACTCGAGCAGTTCTTC

abundance: many
v_gene: TRBV4-2
d_gene: -
j_gene: TRBJ1-6
CDR3aa: CASSQDRVGTNSPLHF
CDR3nt: TGTGCCAGCAGCCAAGATAGAGTCGGCACTAATTCACCCCTCCACTTT

abundance: once
v_gene: TRBV6-6
d_gene: TRBD1
j_gene: TRBJ1-2
CDR3aa: CASSDDRELLGYTF
CDR3nt: TGTGCCAGCAGTGACGACAGGGAACTTCTTGGCTACACCTTC

abundance: many
v_gene: TRBV29-1
d_gene: TRBD1
j_gene: TRBJ1-1
CDR3aa: CSVTTGAGNTEAFF
CDR3nt: TGCAGCGTTACTACAGGGGCGGGGAACACTGAAGCTTTCTTT

abundance: -
v_gene: TRBV9
d_gene: -
j_gene: TRBJ2-5
CDR3aa: CASSPLGQPTGETQYF
CDR3nt: TGTGCCAGCAGCCCTTTAGGGCAGCCAACCGGGGAGACCCAGTACTTC

abundance: few
v_gene: TRBV9
d_gene: -
j_gene: TRBJ2-7
CDR3aa: CASSVGVGSYNEQYF
CDR3nt: TGTGCCAGCAGCGTAGGCGTAGGCTCCTACAATGAGCAGTACTTC

abundance: few
v_gene: TRBV30
d_gene: -
j_gene: TRBJ2-1
CDR3aa: CAWGSGSYNEQFF
CDR3nt: TGTGCCTGGGGAAGCGGATCCTACAATGAGCAGTTCTTC

abundance: many
v_gene: TRBV7-2
d_gene: -
j_gene: TRBJ2-3
CDR3aa: CASSLEAGITDTQYF
CDR3nt: TGTGCCAGCAGCTTAGAGGCGGGGATTACAGATACGCAGTATTTT

abundance: -
v_gene: TRBV7-2
d_gene: TRBD1
j_gene: TRBJ2-7
CDR3aa: CASSLNGQEGYEQYF
CDR3nt: TGTGCCAGCAGCTTAAACGGACAGGAAGGCTACGAGCAGTACTTC

abundance: -
v_gene: TRBV6-1
d_gene: TRBD1
j_gene: TRBJ2-4
CDR3aa: CASSEVGTVAKNIQYF
CDR3nt: TGTGCCAGCAGTGAAGTGGGGACAGTAGCCAAAAACATTCAGTACTTC

abundance: few
v_gene: TRBV2
d_gene: -
j_gene: TRBJ1-5
CDR3aa: CASREDRNSNQPQHF
CDR3nt: TGTGCCAGCAGGGAGGACAGAAATAGCAATCAGCCCCAGCATTTT

abundance: few
v_gene: TRBV7-9
d_gene: -
j_gene: TRBJ1-4
CDR3aa: CASSRGTNNEKLFF
CDR3nt: TGTGCCAGCAGCCGTGGGACCAATAATGAAAAACTGTTTTTT

abundance: many
v_gene: TRBV3-1
d_gene: -
j_gene: TRBJ2-3
CDR3aa: CASSQVEDTQYF
CDR3nt: TGTGCCAGCAGCCAAGTAGAAGATACGCAGTATTTT

abundance: many
v_gene: TRBV7-3
d_gene: -
j_gene: TRBJ2-7
CDR3aa: CASSFDRYSYEQYF
CDR3nt: TGTGCCAGCAGCTTTGATCGATACTCCTACGAGCAGTACTTC

abundance: -
v_gene: TRBV20-1
d_gene: TRBD1
j_gene: TRBJ1-1
CDR3aa: CSAIRGRSTEAFF
CDR3nt: TGCAGTGCTATCAGGGGGCGCAGCACTGAAGCTTTCTTT

abundance: many
v_gene: TRBV27
d_gene: -
j_gene: TRBJ2-5
CDR3aa: CASSVPGFQQYF
CDR3nt: TGTGCCAGCAGTGTTCCAGGGTTCCAGCAGTACTTC

abundance: many
v_gene: TRBV7-2
d_gene: TRBD2
j_gene: TRBJ2-7
CDR3aa: CASSLGLAGGTQSYEQYF
CDR3nt: TGTGCCAGCAGCTTAGGACTAGCGGGGGGCACACAGTCCTACGAGCAGTACTTC

abundance: -
v_gene: TRBV4-2
d_gene: TRBD2
j_gene: TRBJ2-3
CDR3aa: CASSPSEAGGPGTQYF
CDR3nt: TGTGCCAGCAGCCCCTCCGAAGCGGGAGGGCCGGGCACGCAGTATTTT

abundance: many
v_gene: TRBV7-2
d_gene: -
j_gene: TRBJ2-5
CDR3aa: CASSLPTETQYF
CDR3nt: TGTGCCAGCAGCCTCCCAACAGAGACCCAGTACTTC

abundance: many
v_gene: TRBV4-2
d_gene: -
j_gene: TRBJ1-2
CDR3aa: CANSQEIRPELYGYTF
CDR3nt: TGTGCCAACAGCCAAGAGATTCGCCCAGAACTTTATGGCTACACCTTC

abundance: -
v_gene: TRBV2
d_gene: -
j_gene: TRBJ2-3
CDR3aa: CATSVFHADTQYF
CDR3nt: TGTGCCACCTCCGTTTTCCACGCGGATACGCAGTATTTT

abundance: few
v_gene: TRBV12-3/TRBV12-4
d_gene: TRBD1
j_gene: TRBJ1-1
CDR3aa: CASSLGTGGYRRTEAFF
CDR3nt: TGTGCCAGCAGTTTAGGGACAGGGGGCTATAGACGGACTGAAGCTTTCTTT

abundance: many
v_gene: TRBV2
d_gene: TRBD1
j_gene: TRBJ2-7
CDR3aa: CASSEAARTGAPYEQYF
CDR3nt: TGTGCCAGCAGTGAAGCTGCAAGGACAGGGGCACCCTACGAGCAGTACTTC

abundance: -
v_gene: TRBV9
d_gene: TRBD2
j_gene: TRBJ2-3
CDR3aa: CASSERGTRGDTQYF
CDR3nt: TGTGCCAGCAGCGAGCGGGGGACCCGCGGAGATACGCAGTATTTT

abundance: -
v_gene: TRBV7-2
d_gene: -
j_gene: TRBJ1-4
CDR3aa: CASSRIPGSNEKLFF
CDR3nt: TGTGCCAGCAGTCGAATACCAGGCTCCAATGAAAAACTGTTTTTT

abundance: many
v_gene: TRBV6-6
d_gene: -
j_gene: TRBJ1-1
CDR3aa: CASSYIANTEAFF
CDR3nt: TGTGCCAGCAGTTACATAGCGAACACTGAAGCTTTCTTT

abundance: -
v_gene: TRBV4-1
d_gene: -
j_gene: TRBJ2-5
CDR3aa: CASSQERQALQETQYF
CDR3nt: TGCGCCAGCAGCCAAGAAAGACAGGCCCTACAAGAGACCCAGTACTTC

abundance: -
v_gene: TRBV20-1
d_gene: TRBD2
j_gene: TRBJ2-1
CDR3aa: CSATAPGTSGRYGMGEQFF
CDR3nt: TGCAGTGCTACAGCACCCGGGACTAGCGGGAGATATGGTATGGGTGAGCAGTTCTTC

abundance: -
v_gene: TRBV7-9
d_gene: -
j_gene: TRBJ1-4
CDR3aa: CASRSQQGTNEKLFF
CDR3nt: TGTGCCAGCAGAAGTCAACAGGGCACTAATGAAAAACTGTTTTTT

abundance: -
v_gene: TRBV4-2
d_gene: -
j_gene: TRBJ1-1
CDR3aa: CASSHREGEAFF
CDR3nt: TGTGCCAGCAGCCACCGGGAGGGGGAAGCTTTCTTT

abundance: many
v_gene: TRBV7-9
d_gene: TRBD1
j_gene: TRBJ1-5
CDR3aa: CASSPLTGGNQPQHF
CDR3nt: TGTGCCAGCAGCCCCCTAACAGGGGGAAATCAGCCCCAGCATTTT

abundance: many
v_gene: TRBV20-1
d_gene: -
j_gene: TRBJ1-6
CDR3aa: CSARGPRVGASYNSPLHF
CDR3nt: TGCAGTGCTAGAGGCCCCAGGGTGGGGGCGTCCTATAATTCACCCCTCCACTTT

abundance: -
v_gene: TRBV30
d_gene: -
j_gene: TRBJ1-2
CDR3aa: CAWSAGGLGGYTF
CDR3nt: TGTGCCTGGAGTGCCGGGGGGTTGGGTGGCTACACCTTC

abundance: once
v_gene: TRBV7-3
d_gene: -
j_gene: TRBJ2-7
CDR3aa: CASSHDSFVEQYF
CDR3nt: TGTGCCAGCAGCCATGACAGCTTCGTGGAGCAGTACTTC

abundance: once
v_gene: TRBV20-1
d_gene: TRBD1
j_gene: TRBJ2-3
CDR3aa: CSASGQGTDTQYF
CDR3nt: TGCAGTGCTAGTGGACAGGGGACAGATACGCAGTATTTT

abundance: -
v_gene: TRBV28
d_gene: -
j_gene: TRBJ2-7
CDR3aa: CASSDRIEQYF
CDR3nt: TGTGCCAGCAGCGACAGGATCGAGCAGTACTTC

abundance: few
v_gene: TRBV2
d_gene: TRBD1
j_gene: TRBJ1-6
CDR3aa: CASSRDRGNSLHF
CDR3nt: TGTGCCAGCAGCCGGGACAGGGGGAATTCCCTCCACTTT

abundance: few
v_gene: TRBV3-1
d_gene: TRBD1
j_gene: TRBJ2-2
CDR3aa: CASSRGQTTGELFF
CDR3nt: TGTGCCAGCAGCCGGGGACAGACCACCGGGGAGCTGTTTTTT

abundance: -
v_gene: TRBV4-3
d_gene: TRBD1
j_gene: TRBJ2-3
CDR3aa: CASSQVGDRHTDTQYF
CDR3nt: TGCGCCAGCAGCCAAGTTGGGGACAGACACACAGATACGCAGTATTTT

abundance: many
v_gene: TRBV2
d_gene: TRBD1
j_gene: TRBJ2-1
CDR3aa: CASQLPGQDNEQFF
CDR3nt: TGTGCCAGCCAACTCCCGGGACAGGACAATGAGCAGTTCTTC

abundance: -
v_gene: TRBV6-1
d_gene: TRBD1
j_gene: TRBJ1-5
CDR3aa: CASSHRTGGAFIQPQHF
CDR3nt: TGTGCCAGCAGCCATCGGACAGGGGGCGCGTTCATTCAGCCCCAGCATTTT

abundance: -
v_gene: TRBV15
d_gene: TRBD2
j_gene: TRBJ2-7
CDR3aa: CATSRDGRGDNEQYF
CDR3nt: TGTGCCACCAGCAGAGACGGGAGGGGAGACAATGAGCAGTACTTC

abundance: -
v_gene: TRBV20-1
d_gene: TRBD1
j_gene: TRBJ2-7
CDR3aa: CSARKTGLEQYF
CDR3nt: TGCAGTGCTAGAAAGACAGGGCTCGAGCAGTACTTC

abundance: many
v_gene: TRBV12-3/TRBV12-4
d_gene: -
j_gene: TRBJ1-1
CDR3aa: CASSLKLRTEAFF
CDR3nt: TGTGCCAGCAGCTTAAAATTACGCACTGAAGCTTTCTTT

abundance: few
v_gene: TRBV6-6
d_gene: TRBD1
j_gene: TRBJ1-1
CDR3aa: CASSGRDRGRKPEAFF
CDR3nt: TGTGCCAGCAGTGGCCGGGACAGGGGTCGAAAGCCTGAAGCTTTCTTT

abundance: -
v_gene: TRBV20-1
d_gene: TRBD2
j_gene: TRBJ2-1
CDR3aa: CGVAGLAGGPLDEQFF
CDR3nt: TGCGGTGTCGCGGGACTAGCGGGGGGGCCTTTGGATGAGCAGTTCTTC

abundance: many
v_gene: TRBV12-3/TRBV12-4
d_gene: -
j_gene: TRBJ1-1
CDR3aa: CASSLGAANTEAFF
CDR3nt: TGTGCCAGCAGCCTAGGGGCGGCGAACACTGAAGCTTTCTTT

abundance: -
v_gene: TRBV3-1
d_gene: -
j_gene: TRBJ2-3
CDR3aa: CASSQLRDTQYF
CDR3nt: TGTGCCAGCAGCCAACTAAGAGATACGCAGTATTTT

abundance: few
v_gene: TRBV10-3
d_gene: TRBD2
j_gene: TRBJ2-2
CDR3aa: CAISRLAGAANTGELFF
CDR3nt: TGTGCCATCAGCCGACTAGCGGGGGCCGCGAACACCGGGGAGCTGTTTTTT

abundance: many
v_gene: TRBV7-3
d_gene: TRBD2
j_gene: TRBJ2-1
CDR3aa: CASSRLASGPYNEQFF
CDR3nt: TGTGCCAGCAGCCGCCTCGCTAGCGGGCCATACAATGAGCAGTTCTTC

abundance: many
v_gene: TRBV12-3/TRBV12-4
d_gene: -
j_gene: TRBJ2-7
CDR3aa: CASRVLGGAEREQYF
CDR3nt: TGTGCCAGCAGAGTGTTAGGGGGGGCAGAGCGCGAGCAGTACTTC

abundance: many
v_gene: TRBV6-2/TRBV6-3
d_gene: -
j_gene: TRBJ2-6
CDR3aa: CASSYSRAGANVLTF
CDR3nt: TGTGCCAGCAGTTATTCTCGGGCTGGGGCCAACGTCCTGACTTTC

abundance: many
v_gene: TRBV6-2/TRBV6-3
d_gene: TRBD2
j_gene: TRBJ2-5
CDR3aa: CASSSAGTSGRLKTQYF
CDR3nt: TGTGCCAGCAGCAGCGCCGGGACTAGCGGGCGGTTGAAGACCCAGTACTTC

abundance: few
v_gene: TRBV18
d_gene: -
j_gene: TRBJ2-7
CDR3aa: CASSPGSGALEKNEQYF
CDR3nt: TGTGCCAGCTCACCAGGGTCGGGGGCGCTGGAAAAAAACGAGCAGTACTTC

abundance: many
v_gene: TRBV30
d_gene: TRBD2
j_gene: TRBJ2-1
CDR3aa: CACGGGGHNEQFF
CDR3nt: TGTGCCTGCGGGGGGGGCGGCCACAATGAGCAGTTCTTC

abundance: -
v_gene: TRBV4-2
d_gene: TRBD1
j_gene: TRBJ1-1
CDR3aa: CASSQDRGGTGGSTEAFF
CDR3nt: TGTGCCAGCAGCCAAGATCGAGGAGGGACAGGGGGTTCGACTGAAGCTTTCTTT

abundance: many
v_gene: TRBV6-6
d_gene: TRBD1
j_gene: TRBJ1-2
CDR3aa: CATHPGTGFITRGYTF
CDR3nt: TGTGCCACCCACCCCGGGACAGGGTTTATCACCCGTGGCTACACCTTC

abundance: -
v_gene: TRBV29-1
d_gene: -
j_gene: TRBJ2-1
CDR3aa: CSVGRQPRRNEQFF
CDR3nt: TGCAGCGTTGGTCGACAGCCAAGACGGAATGAGCAGTTCTTC